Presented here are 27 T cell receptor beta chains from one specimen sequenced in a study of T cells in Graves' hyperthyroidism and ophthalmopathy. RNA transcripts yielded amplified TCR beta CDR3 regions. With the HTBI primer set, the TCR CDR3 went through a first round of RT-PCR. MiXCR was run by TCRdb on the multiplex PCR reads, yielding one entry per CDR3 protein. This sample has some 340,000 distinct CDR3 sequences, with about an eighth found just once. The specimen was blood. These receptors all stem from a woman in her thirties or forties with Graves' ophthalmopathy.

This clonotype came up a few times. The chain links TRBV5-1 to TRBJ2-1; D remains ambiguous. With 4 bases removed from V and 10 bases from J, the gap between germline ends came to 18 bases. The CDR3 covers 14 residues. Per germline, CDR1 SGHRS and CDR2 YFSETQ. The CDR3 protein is CASSPFWAQDEQFF. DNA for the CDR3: TGCGCCAGCAGCCCCTTCTGGGCGCAAGACGAGCAGTTCTTC. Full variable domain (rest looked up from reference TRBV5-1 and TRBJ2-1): KAGVTQTPRYLIKTRGQQVTLSCSPISGHRSVSWYQQTPGQGLQFLFEYFSETQRNKGNFPGRFSGRQFSNSRSEMNVSTLELGDSALYLCASSPFWAQDEQFFGPGTRLTVL.

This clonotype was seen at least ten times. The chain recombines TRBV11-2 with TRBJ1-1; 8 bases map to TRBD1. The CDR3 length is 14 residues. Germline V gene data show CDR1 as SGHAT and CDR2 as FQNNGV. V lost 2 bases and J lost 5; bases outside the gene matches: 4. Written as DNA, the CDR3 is TGTGCCAGCAGCTTATTTCAGGGGGCGACTGAAGCTTTCTTT. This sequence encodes CASSLFQGATEAFF. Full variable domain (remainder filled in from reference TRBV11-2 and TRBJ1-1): EAGVAQSPRYKIIEKRQSVAFWCNPISGHATLYWYQQILGQGPKLLIQFQNNGVVDDSQLPKDRFSAERLKGVDSTLKIQPAKLEDSAVYLCASSLFQGATEAFFGQGTRLTVV.

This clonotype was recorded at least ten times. The CDR3 DNA sequence: TGTGCCAGCAGCGCGACTTCTACAGGATCGGTCACTGAAGCTTTCTTT. Translating it yields CASSATSTGSVTEAFF. The gene calls are TRBV5-5 and TRBJ1-1, with TRBD1 as a possible D gene (5 bases). Germline loops: CDR1 SGHKS, CDR2 YYEKEE (reference sequence). V dropped 4 bases and J dropped 4 bases, with 20 bases sitting between them. This CDR3 comprises 16 residues.

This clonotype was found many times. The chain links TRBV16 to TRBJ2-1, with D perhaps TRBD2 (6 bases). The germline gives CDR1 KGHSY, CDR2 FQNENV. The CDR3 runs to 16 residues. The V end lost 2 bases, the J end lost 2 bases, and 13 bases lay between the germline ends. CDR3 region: CASSQAASVAYNEQFF. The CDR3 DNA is TGTGCCAGCAGCCAAGCGGCTAGCGTTGCCTACAATGAGCAGTTCTTC. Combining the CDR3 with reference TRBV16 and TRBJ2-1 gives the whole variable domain GEEVAQTPKHLVRGEGQKAKLYCAPIKGHSYVFWYQQVLKNEFKFLISFQNENVFDETGMPKERFSAKCLPNSPCSLEIQATKLEDSAVYFCASSQAASVAYNEQFFGPGTRLTVL.

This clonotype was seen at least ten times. Here the CDR3 reads CSAGPGLAIDTQYF. The CDR3 region has the DNA TGCAGTGCGGGCCCGGGACTAGCAATTGATACGCAGTATTTT. The chain links TRBV20-1 to TRBJ2-3; TRBD2 agrees at 9 bases. Germline CDR1 is DFQATT and CDR2 is SNEGSKA (reference sequence). V shed 6 bases and J 6 bases; nucleotides not matched to a gene: 10. The CDR3 sequence is 14 residues long.

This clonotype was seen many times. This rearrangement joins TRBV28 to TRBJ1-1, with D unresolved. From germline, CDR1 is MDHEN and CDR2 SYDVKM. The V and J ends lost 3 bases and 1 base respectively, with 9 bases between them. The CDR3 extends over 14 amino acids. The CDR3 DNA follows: TGTGCCAGCAGTTTGGCGGGATGGAACACTGAAGCTTTCTTT. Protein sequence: CASSLAGWNTEAFF.

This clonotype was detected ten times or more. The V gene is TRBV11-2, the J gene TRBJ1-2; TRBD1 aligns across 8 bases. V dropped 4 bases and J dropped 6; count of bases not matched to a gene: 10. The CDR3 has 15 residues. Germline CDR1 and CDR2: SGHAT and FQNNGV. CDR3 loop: CASSSWTGRWDGYTF. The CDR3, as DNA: TGTGCCAGCAGCTCCTGGACAGGGAGGTGGGATGGCTACACCTTC.

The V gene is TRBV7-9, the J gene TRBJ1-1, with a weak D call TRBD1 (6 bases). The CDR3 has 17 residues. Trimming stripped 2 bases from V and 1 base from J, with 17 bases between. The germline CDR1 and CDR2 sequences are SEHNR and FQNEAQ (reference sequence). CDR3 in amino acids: CASSLTSMRTANTEAFF. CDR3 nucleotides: TGTGCCAGCAGCTTAACTTCAATGAGGACAGCGAACACTGAAGCTTTCTTT.

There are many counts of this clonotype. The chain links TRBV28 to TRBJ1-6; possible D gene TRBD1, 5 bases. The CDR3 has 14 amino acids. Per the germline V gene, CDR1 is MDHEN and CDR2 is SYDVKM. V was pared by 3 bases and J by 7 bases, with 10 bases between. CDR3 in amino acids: CASSFPRENSPLHF. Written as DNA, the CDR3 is TGTGCCAGCAGTTTCCCCAGGGAGAATTCACCCCTCCACTTT.

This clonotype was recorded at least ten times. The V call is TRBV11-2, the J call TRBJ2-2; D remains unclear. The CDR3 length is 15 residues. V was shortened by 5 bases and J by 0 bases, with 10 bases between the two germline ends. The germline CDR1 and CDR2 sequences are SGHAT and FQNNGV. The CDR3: CASSGMESNTGELFF. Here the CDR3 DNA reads TGTGCCAGCAGCGGTATGGAGTCGAACACCGGGGAGCTGTTTTTT.

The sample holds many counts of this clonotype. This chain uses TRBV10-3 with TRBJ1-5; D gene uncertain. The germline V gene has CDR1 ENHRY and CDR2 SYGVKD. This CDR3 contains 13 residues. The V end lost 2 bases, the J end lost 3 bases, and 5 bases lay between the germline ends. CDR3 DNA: TGTGCCATCAGTGAGACGGCCAATCAGCCCCAGCATTTT. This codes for CAISETANQPQHF.

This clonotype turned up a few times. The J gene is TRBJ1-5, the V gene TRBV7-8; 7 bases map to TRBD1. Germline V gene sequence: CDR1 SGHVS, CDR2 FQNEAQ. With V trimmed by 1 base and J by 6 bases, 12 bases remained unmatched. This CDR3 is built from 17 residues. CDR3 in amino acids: CASSLGAGGGAGQPQHF. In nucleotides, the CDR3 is TGTGCCAGCAGCTTAGGGGCAGGGGGGGGCGCGGGTCAGCCCCAGCATTTT.

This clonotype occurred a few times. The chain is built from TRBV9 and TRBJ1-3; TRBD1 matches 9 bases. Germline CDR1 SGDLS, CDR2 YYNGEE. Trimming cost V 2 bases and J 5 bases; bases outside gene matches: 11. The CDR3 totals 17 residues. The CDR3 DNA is TGTGCCAGCAGCGTTGGAGCGGACAGGGGAATACGAAACACCATATATTTT. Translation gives CASSVGADRGIRNTIYF.

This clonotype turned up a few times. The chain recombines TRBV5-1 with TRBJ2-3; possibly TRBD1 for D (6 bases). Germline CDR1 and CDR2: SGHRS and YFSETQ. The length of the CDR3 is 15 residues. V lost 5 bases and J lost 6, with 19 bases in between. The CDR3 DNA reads TGCGCCAGCAGTACCGGGACAACTAGTTTGGATACGCAGTATTTT. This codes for CASSTGTTSLDTQYF.

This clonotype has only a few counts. The CDR3 here is CASRGGDLNTYEQYF. The CDR3, as DNA: TGTGCCAGTAGGGGCGGGGACCTCAACACCTACGAGCAGTACTTC. The chain employs TRBV19 and TRBJ2-7, with TRBD2 as a possible D gene (6 bases). V was shortened by 6 bases and J by 2 bases, with 17 bases between the two germline ends. The CDR3 totals 15 residues. Germline loops: CDR1 LNHDA, CDR2 SQIVND (reference sequence).

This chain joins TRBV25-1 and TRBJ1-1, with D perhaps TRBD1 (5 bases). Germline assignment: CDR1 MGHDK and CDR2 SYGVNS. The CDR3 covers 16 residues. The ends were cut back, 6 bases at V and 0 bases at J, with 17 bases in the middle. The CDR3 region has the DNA TGTGCCAGCAGCCCATGGGTTGGGGGGTTGAACACTGAAGCTTTCTTT. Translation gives CASSPWVGGLNTEAFF.

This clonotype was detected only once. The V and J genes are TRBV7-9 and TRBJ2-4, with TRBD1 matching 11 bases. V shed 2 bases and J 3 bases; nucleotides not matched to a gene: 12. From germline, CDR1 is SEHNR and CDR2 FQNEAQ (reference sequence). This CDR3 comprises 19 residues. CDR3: CASSLPGGTGGFGKNIQYF. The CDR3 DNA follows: TGTGCCAGCAGCTTACCAGGCGGGACAGGGGGATTTGGCAAAAACATTCAGTACTTC.

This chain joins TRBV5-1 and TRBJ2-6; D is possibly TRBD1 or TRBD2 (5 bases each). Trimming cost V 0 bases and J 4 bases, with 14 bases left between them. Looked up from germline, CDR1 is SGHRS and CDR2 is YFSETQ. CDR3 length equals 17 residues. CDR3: CASSLDRTGRGANVLTF. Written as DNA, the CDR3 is TGCGCCAGCAGCTTGGACAGGACGGGGAGAGGGGCCAACGTCCTGACTTTC.

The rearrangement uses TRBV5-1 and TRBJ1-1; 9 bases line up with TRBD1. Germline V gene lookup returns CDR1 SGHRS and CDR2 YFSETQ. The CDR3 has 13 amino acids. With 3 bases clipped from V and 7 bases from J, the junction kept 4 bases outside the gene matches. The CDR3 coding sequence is TGCGCCAGCAGCTGGACAGGGGATTTTGAAGCTTTCTTT. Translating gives CASSWTGDFEAFF.

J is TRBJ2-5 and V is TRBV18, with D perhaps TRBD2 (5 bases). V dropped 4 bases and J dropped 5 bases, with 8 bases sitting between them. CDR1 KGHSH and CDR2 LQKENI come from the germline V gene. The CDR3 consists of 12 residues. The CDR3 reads CASSREWETQYF. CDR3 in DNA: TGTGCCAGCTCACGGGAGTGGGAGACCCAGTACTTC.

The CDR3 coding sequence is TGTGCCAGCAGTTTTATTAGCGAGAGGAGAAATGAGCAGTTCTTC. It encodes CASSFISERRNEQFF. V and J are TRBV12-3 or TRBV12-4 and TRBJ2-1, with D possibly TRBD2 on 5 matching bases. The CDR3 is 15 residues long. Trimming removed 3 bases at V and 7 bases at J, with 16 bases between.

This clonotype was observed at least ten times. CDR3 nucleotides: TGTGCCAGCAACCTGGCAGGGTGGAACACTGAAGCTTTCTTT. It codes for CASNLAGWNTEAFF. The V gene is TRBV6-1, the J gene TRBJ1-1; D is perhaps TRBD1 (5 bases). The CDR3 consists of 14 residues. Germline V gene sequence: CDR1 MNHNS, CDR2 SASEGT. Between the trimmed V and J ends, which lost 7 bases and 1 base, there was a span of 13 bases.

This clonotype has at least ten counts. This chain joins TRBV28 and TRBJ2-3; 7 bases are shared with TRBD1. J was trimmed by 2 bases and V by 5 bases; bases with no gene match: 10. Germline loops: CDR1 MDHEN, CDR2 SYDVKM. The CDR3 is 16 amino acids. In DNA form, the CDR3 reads TGTGCCAGCAGTCCTTATACAGGGGCCCTCACAGATACGCAGTATTTT. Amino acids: CASSPYTGALTDTQYF. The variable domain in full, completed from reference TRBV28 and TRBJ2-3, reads DVKVTQSSRYLVKRTGEKVFLECVQDMDHENMFWYRQDPGLGLRLIYFSYDVKMKEKGDIPEGYSVSREKKERFSLILESASTNQTSMYLCASSPYTGALTDTQYFGPGTRLTVL.

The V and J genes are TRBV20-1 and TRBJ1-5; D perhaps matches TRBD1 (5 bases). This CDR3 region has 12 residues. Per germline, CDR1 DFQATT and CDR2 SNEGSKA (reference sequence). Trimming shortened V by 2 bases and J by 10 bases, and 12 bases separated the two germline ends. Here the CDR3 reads CSARPQRGPQHF. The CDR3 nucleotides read TGCAGTGCTAGACCCCAAAGGGGCCCCCAGCATTTT.

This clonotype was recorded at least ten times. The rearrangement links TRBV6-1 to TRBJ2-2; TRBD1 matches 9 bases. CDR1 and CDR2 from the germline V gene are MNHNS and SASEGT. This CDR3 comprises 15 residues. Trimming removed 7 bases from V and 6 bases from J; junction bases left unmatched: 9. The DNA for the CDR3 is TGTGCCAGCACGAAGGACAGGGGTATTGCCGGGGAGCTGTTTTTT. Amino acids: CASTKDRGIAGELFF.

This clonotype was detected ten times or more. This CDR3 reads CAIREGVTDTQYF. Here the CDR3 DNA reads TGTGCCATCAGGGAGGGGGTCACAGATACGCAGTATTTT. V usage is TRBV10-3 and J usage is TRBJ2-3; D may correspond to TRBD1 or TRBD2 (6 bases each). The CDR3 spans 13 residues. V lost 6 bases and J 2 bases, leaving 9 bases between the germline ends. The germline CDR1 and CDR2 sequences are ENHRY and SYGVKD.

CDR3 sequence (DNA): TGTGCCAGCAGTTCCGACAGGGAGGAGGTAGGAGAGACCCAGTACTTC. Protein: CASSSDREEVGETQYF. This sequence joins TRBV6-2 or TRBV6-3 and TRBJ2-5, with D possibly matching TRBD1 (7 bases). Trimming took off 4 bases at V and 4 bases at J, with 19 bases between the two ends. The germline CDR1 and CDR2 sequences are MNHEY and SVGEGT. The CDR3 consists of 16 residues.